The present T cell receptor (beta chain) was sequenced within a study of OX40 agonist ivuxolimab in advanced cancers. Study-wide background: Patients assigned to dose escalation were diagnosed with hepatocellular carcinoma, melanoma, renal cell or head and neck cancer. People who had prior anti-PD-1, anti-PD-L1 or anti-CTLA-4 therapy could take part, and approximately 43% had some. Whole-study results and caveats: The 0.1-3.0 mg/kg partial responders had among the lowest clonal expansion.

TCRdb's table, derived via immunoSEQ multiplex PCR, lists solely in-frame clones and lacks some. The sample has tens of thousands of clones, around 84% seen once. The germline V gene encodes CDR1 GTSNPN and CDR2 SVGIG (reference sequence). The CDR3 covers 15 residues. After removal of 3 bases from V and 4 bases from J, the junction contained 9 bases not matched to a gene. A remark on this clone: No antigen is known for it.

The V call is TRBV30, the J call TRBJ2-3; 8 positions match TRBD2. The source was CD4+ or CD8+ T cells sorted from blood, collected in a trial of the OX40 agonist ivuxolimab. The receptor was derived from an adult with an advanced solid tumor such as melanoma, head and neck, liver or kidney cancer. Written as DNA, the CDR3 is TGTGCCTGGAGCACAGCGGGAGCTGGCGCAGATACGCAGTATTTT. Translated: CAWSTAGAGADTQYF.